This TCR beta chain was observed in a study of shared clonotypes between healthy human individuals. This table comes from immunoSEQ multiplex PCR, and its TCRdb copy is limited to in-frame clones, with some not included. The top ten hold 1.7% of the sample, which has about 2.2 million clones, 85% to 95% seen once. Naivety among CD8 cells was defined by CD45RO negativity and positive CCR7 selection, thereby excluding terminally differentiated effector memory CD45RA+ cells. V shed 5 bases and J shed 4 bases, with 17 bases lying between them. Germline V gives CDR1 GTSNPN, CDR2 SVGIG (reference sequence). This CDR3 has 15 amino acids.

Input material: naive CD8+ T cells from PBMCs. The V and J genes are TRBV30 and TRBJ1-4, with D possibly TRBD1 on 5 matching bases. This clonotype was sampled from a man younger than 30 in good health. Some clones in this sample may be carry-over from other donors' samples. In DNA, the CDR3 is TGTGCCTGGGGAGAAGGACACCTTTTTAATGAAAAACTGTTTTTT. This sequence encodes CAWGEGHLFNEKLFF.